Here is one T cell receptor (beta chain) with its context. Its specificity is unknown. Method: immunoSEQ multiplex PCR; TCRdb's copy keeps in-frame clones and lacks some. The sample holds under 200,000 clones, 95% to 97% seen once. The sample belongs to a study of cytomegalovirus exposure and HLA in healthy donors. The wider study: According to later analysis, the same platform produced the 110 or so validation and approximately 700 first-cohort repertoires. Whole-study findings and limits: The study listed roughly 150 cytomegalovirus-associated TCR beta chains.

V shed 4 bases, J shed 1 base, and the junction held 8 bases outside the gene matches. The V gene's germline CDR1 is MGHRA and CDR2 YSYEKL. The CDR3 contains 17 residues. A 120-subject validation cohort, separate from the roughly 670-subject first cohort, supplied the donors. The chain links TRBV4-1 to TRBJ2-3, with 10 bases that match TRBD2. Sequenced: PBMCs. The receptor comes from a woman aged 18-35 years in good health and CMV-seronegative. CDR3 protein: CASSLRLAGGRTDTQYF. The CDR3 DNA sequence: TGCGCCAGCAGCCTTCGACTAGCGGGTGGCCGCACAGATACGCAGTATTTT.